This T cell receptor beta chain was obtained from a study of tumor and adjacent non-tumor tissue in lung cancer. Three rounds of nested PCR, following a modified ARM-PCR protocol, produced the TCRbeta library. One entry per CDR3 protein results from TCRdb running MiXCR on the multiplex PCR reads. This table has 77,000 or so distinct CDR3 sequences, approximately 82% appearing once. RNA was extracted from bulk tissue without any cell sorting. The normal lung tissue was taken more than 3 cm from the tumor edge. Between August and November 2014, newly diagnosed, chemotherapy-naive lung cancer patients underwent thoracic surgery in China. Germline V lookup: CDR1 MNHEY, CDR2 SVGAGI. Trimming cost V 4 bases and J 8 bases; bases outside gene matches: 10. The CDR3 has 17 amino acids.

Sample: distant non-tumor lung tissue. The origin of this receptor is an older man with non-small cell lung cancer. The V gene is TRBV6-5, the J gene TRBJ2-6, with 11 bases aligning to TRBD1. Here the CDR3 reads CASSSRTGGSGPNVLTF. As DNA, the CDR3 is TGTGCCAGCAGTTCCAGGACAGGGGGCTCTGGACCCAACGTCCTGACTTTC.